These 10 T cell receptor beta chains came from one sample sequenced in a study of persistence of HIV-infected CD4 T cells. Their specific antigens are unknown. The immunoSEQ assay was version 4, run in survey mode. Generated by immunoSEQ multiplex PCR, the TCRdb table keeps only in-frame clones and is missing some. The profile shows roughly 48,000 clones, less than 90% of them singletons. Cells were stimulated nonspecifically with anti-CD3/anti-CD28 magnetic beads. Sorting of responding CD4+ T cells relied on upregulated CD40 ligand together with CD69. The sample here was CD4+ T cells sorted from PBMCs after roughly 17-hour stimulation, taken from a patient who received antiretroviral therapy. The source is an adult woman with HIV who was CMV-seropositive.

This chain joins TRBV19 and TRBJ1-3; D ambiguous. V lost 6 bases and J 9 bases, leaving 15 bases between the germline ends. The CDR3 extends over 13 amino acids. Germline V gene lookup returns CDR1 LNHDA and CDR2 SQIVND (reference sequence). The CDR3, as DNA: TGTGCCAGTAGCCCCAGCCCTGGCGGCACCATATATTTT. Translating gives CASSPSPGGTIYF.

This clone was counted a few times. This sequence joins TRBV12-3 or TRBV12-4 and TRBJ1-6; a weak D match, TRBD1 (5 bases). V was trimmed by 4 bases and J by 10 bases, leaving 11 bases between them. This CDR3 region has 13 residues. The CDR3 coding sequence is TGTGCCAGCAGTTCCAGGGTGGACTCACCCCTCCACTTT. Encoded protein: CASSSRVDSPLHF.

The chain employs TRBV30 and TRBJ1-3; D not certain. Trimming pared 5 bases from V and 0 bases from J, leaving 11 bases between. Germline V CDR1 and CDR2: GTSNPN, SVGIG (reference sequence). This CDR3 spans 14 amino acids. The CDR3 bases are TGTGCCTGGGGGCCCGGGAACTCTGGAAACACCATATATTTT. Residues: CAWGPGNSGNTIYF.

This chain joins TRBV3-1 (or the pseudogene TRBV3-2) and TRBJ1-2; perhaps TRBD1 as D (5 bases). Germline V lookup: CDR1 LGHDT, CDR2 YNNKEL (reference sequence). The V gene lost 0 bases and the J gene lost 11 bases, with 16 bases spanning the gap. The CDR3 totals 14 residues. CDR3: CASSQDPRQRIYTF. In nucleotides, the CDR3 is TGTGCCAGCAGCCAAGATCCCCGACAGCGAATTTACACCTTC.

The chain employs TRBV5-4 and TRBJ2-5; the D is unclear. V was trimmed by 1 base and J by 5 bases, leaving 3 bases between them. CDR3 length equals 11 residues. Germline assignment: CDR1 SGHNT and CDR2 YYREEE (reference sequence). The CDR3 region is CASSLMETQYF. DNA for the CDR3: TGTGCCAGCAGCTTGATGGAGACCCAGTACTTC.

The chain carries TRBV18 and TRBJ1-1; the match to TRBD1 covers 8 bases. The germline gives CDR1 KGHSH, CDR2 LQKENI. This CDR3 spans 12 amino acids. The J segment lost 10 bases and the V segment lost 5 bases, leaving 6 bases of the junction unmatched. This CDR3 is CASSIRTGRAFF. CDR3 coding DNA: TGTGCCAGCTCAATTCGGACAGGGCGAGCTTTCTTT.

The chain couples TRBV5-4 to TRBJ1-4; no clear D. Trimming cost V 4 bases and J 2 bases, with 18 bases left between them. The CDR3 has 17 residues. Germline values: CDR1 SGHNT, CDR2 YYREEE (reference sequence). The CDR3 DNA reads TGTGCCAGCAGCCCCGGAAGTCATGGGTCCACTAATGAAAAACTGTTTTTT. Translation: CASSPGSHGSTNEKLFF. The full variable domain, rest sourced from reference TRBV5-4 and TRBJ1-4, is ETGVTQSPTHLIKTRGQQVTLRCSSQSGHNTVSWYQQALGQGPQFIFQYYREEENGRGNFPPRFSGLQFPNYSSELNVNALELDDSALYLCASSPGSHGSTNEKLFFGSGTQLSVL.

The V gene is TRBV5-1, the J gene TRBJ2-2, with TRBD2 matching over 10 bases. Germline lookup yields CDR1 SGHRS and CDR2 YFSETQ. The V gene end was trimmed by 7 bases and the J gene end by 5 bases; junction bases not matched to a gene: 5. This CDR3 is 14 amino acids long. CDR3 sequence reads: CASGGLATTGELFF. CDR3 nucleotides: TGCGCCAGCGGGGGACTAGCGACTACCGGGGAGCTGTTTTTT. Drawing the rest from reference TRBV5-1 and TRBJ2-2, the complete variable domain is KAGVTQTPRYLIKTRGQQVTLSCSPISGHRSVSWYQQTPGQGLQFLFEYFSETQRNKGNFPGRFSGRQFSNSRSEMNVSTLELGDSALYLCASGGLATTGELFFGEGSRLTVL.

This clone was found once. The chain recombines TRBV30 with TRBJ2-1; D remains ambiguous. Germline loops: CDR1 GTSNPN, CDR2 SVGIG (reference sequence). The CDR3 loop spans 15 amino acids. The V gene lost 0 bases and the J gene lost 1 base, with 10 bases spanning the gap. The CDR3 nucleotides read TGTGCCTGGAGTGTCCAAGGGCGGTCCTACAATGAGCAGTTCTTC. Encoded protein: CAWSVQGRSYNEQFF. Full variable domain (outside the CDR3, taken from reference TRBV30 and TRBJ2-1): SQTIHQWPATLVQPVGSPLSLECTVEGTSNPNLYWYRQAAGRGLQLLFYSVGIGQISSEVPQNLSASRPQDRQFILSSKKLLLSDSGFYLCAWSVQGRSYNEQFFGPGTRLTVL.

This rearrangement joins TRBV6-5 to TRBJ1-5; 10 positions agree with TRBD1. After removal of 6 bases from V and 7 bases from J, the junction contained 0 bases not matched to a gene. Looked up from germline, CDR1 is MNHEY and CDR2 is SVGAGI. The CDR3 has 12 amino acids. The CDR3 spells CASRDRGQPQHF. DNA of the CDR3: TGTGCCAGCAGGGACAGGGGGCAGCCCCAGCATTTT.